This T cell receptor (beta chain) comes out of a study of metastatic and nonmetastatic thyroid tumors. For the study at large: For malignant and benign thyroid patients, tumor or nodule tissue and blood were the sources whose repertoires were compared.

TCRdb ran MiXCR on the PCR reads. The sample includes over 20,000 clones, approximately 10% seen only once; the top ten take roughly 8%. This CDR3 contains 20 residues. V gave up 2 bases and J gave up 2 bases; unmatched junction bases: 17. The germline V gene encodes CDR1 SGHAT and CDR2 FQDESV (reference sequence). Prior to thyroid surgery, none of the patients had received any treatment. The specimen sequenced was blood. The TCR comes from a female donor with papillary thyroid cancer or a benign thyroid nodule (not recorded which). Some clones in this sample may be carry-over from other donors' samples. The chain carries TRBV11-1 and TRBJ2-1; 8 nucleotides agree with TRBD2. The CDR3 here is CASSLSGGPKNGRAYNEQFF. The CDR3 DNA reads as TGTGCCAGCAGCTTATCTGGGGGTCCAAAGAACGGGAGGGCCTACAATGAGCAGTTCTTC.